This TCR beta chain was observed in a study of T-cell memory formation after mild COVID-19. A single record per CDR3 protein comes from TCRdb applying MiXCR to the 5' RACE reads. The table lists roughly 400,000 distinct CDR3 sequences, more than 15% of them singletons, with under 25% in the top ten. Germline V gene lookup returns CDR1 MNHEY and CDR2 SVGEGT. V was shortened by 3 bases and J by 2 bases, with 11 bases between the two germline ends. The CDR3 runs 14 residues. The TCR comes from a man aged 18 to 30 who had mild COVID-19 (a few samples of this study predate the infection). Cell type and time point are not known. V gene TRBV6-2 or TRBV6-3 combines with J gene TRBJ2-7; no definite D call. Input material: PBMCs or a T cell subset sorted from them (not recorded which). CDR3 sequence reads: CASSYVSEAYEQYF. Written as DNA, the CDR3 is TGTGCCAGCAGTTATGTATCCGAAGCCTACGAGCAGTACTTC.